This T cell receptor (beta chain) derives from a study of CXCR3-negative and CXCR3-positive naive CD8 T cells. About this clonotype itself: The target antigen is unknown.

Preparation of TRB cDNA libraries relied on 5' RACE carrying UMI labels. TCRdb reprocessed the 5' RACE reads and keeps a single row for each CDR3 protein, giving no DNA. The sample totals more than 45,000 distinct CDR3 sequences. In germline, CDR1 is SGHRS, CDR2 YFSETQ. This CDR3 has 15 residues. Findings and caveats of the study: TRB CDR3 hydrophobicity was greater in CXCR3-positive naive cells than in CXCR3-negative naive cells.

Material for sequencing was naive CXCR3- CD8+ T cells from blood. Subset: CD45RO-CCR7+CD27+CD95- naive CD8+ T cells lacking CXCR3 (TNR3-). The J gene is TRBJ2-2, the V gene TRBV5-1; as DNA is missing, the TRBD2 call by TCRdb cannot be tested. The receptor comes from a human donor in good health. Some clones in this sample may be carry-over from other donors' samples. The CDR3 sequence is CASSGPERGTGELFF.